Here is one TCR beta chain with its context. This record belongs to a study of blood T cell repertoires in COVID-19. Only in-frame clones appear in the TCRdb table, and some are missing; sequencing was by immunoSEQ multiplex PCR. The repertoire includes about 14,000 clones, approximately 86% of them detected once, and roughly 50% sits in the top ten. The sequence came from a man of 80 years or more with acute or convalescent COVID-19. The source material was peripheral blood.

This chain's CDR3 is CASSMGPTGIGETQYF. DNA for the CDR3: TGTGCCAGCAGTATGGGCCCGACAGGGATCGGGGAGACCCAGTACTTC. The chain carries TRBV27 and TRBJ2-5; TRBD1 agrees at 7 bases. Trimming removed 5 bases from V and 5 bases from J; junction bases left unmatched: 14. Germline V CDR1 and CDR2: MNHEY, SMNVEV (reference sequence). This CDR3 has 16 amino acids.